The T cell receptor beta chain described here comes from a study of blood T cell repertoires in COVID-19. Overall study context: COVID-19 samples from acute and convalescent phases originated in the United States, Italy and Spain. Nucleic acid was either cDNA or gDNA, and it came from T cells, B-cell-depleted T cells, or PBMCs.

Clones were read by immunoSEQ multiplex PCR, and TCRdb kept only the in-frame ones, dropping some. The table lists some 65,000 clones, approximately 85% of them singletons. CDR3 length: 15 residues. V shed 0 bases and J shed 3 bases, with 9 bases lying between them. Looked up from germline, CDR1 is LNHDA and CDR2 is SQIVND (reference sequence). This chain uses TRBV19 with TRBJ1-5; the D is unclear. The clonotype was recovered from an elderly man with acute or convalescent COVID-19. Sequenced: peripheral blood. In DNA form, the CDR3 reads TGTGCCAGTAGTATAGATCCCCCACACAATCAGCCCCAGCATTTT. It specifies CASSIDPPHNQPQHF. The variable domain in full, with the rest retrieved from reference TRBV19 and TRBJ1-5, is DGGITQSPKYLFRKEGQNVTLSCEQNLNHDAMYWYRQDPGQGLRLIYYSQIVNDFQKGDIAEGYSVSREKKESFPLTVTSAQKNPTAFYLCASSIDPPHNQPQHFGDGTRLSIL.